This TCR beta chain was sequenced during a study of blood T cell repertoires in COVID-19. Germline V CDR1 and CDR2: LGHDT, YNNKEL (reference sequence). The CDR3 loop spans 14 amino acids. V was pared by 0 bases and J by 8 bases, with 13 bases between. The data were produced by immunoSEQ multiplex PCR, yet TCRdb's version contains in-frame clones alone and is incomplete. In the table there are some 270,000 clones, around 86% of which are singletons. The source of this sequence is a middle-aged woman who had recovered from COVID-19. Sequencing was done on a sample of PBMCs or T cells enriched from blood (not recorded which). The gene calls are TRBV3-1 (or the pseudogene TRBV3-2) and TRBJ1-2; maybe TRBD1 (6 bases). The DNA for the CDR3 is TGTGCCAGCAGCCAAGACCCCGGACAGTGGGGCTACACCTTC. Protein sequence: CASSQDPGQWGYTF.